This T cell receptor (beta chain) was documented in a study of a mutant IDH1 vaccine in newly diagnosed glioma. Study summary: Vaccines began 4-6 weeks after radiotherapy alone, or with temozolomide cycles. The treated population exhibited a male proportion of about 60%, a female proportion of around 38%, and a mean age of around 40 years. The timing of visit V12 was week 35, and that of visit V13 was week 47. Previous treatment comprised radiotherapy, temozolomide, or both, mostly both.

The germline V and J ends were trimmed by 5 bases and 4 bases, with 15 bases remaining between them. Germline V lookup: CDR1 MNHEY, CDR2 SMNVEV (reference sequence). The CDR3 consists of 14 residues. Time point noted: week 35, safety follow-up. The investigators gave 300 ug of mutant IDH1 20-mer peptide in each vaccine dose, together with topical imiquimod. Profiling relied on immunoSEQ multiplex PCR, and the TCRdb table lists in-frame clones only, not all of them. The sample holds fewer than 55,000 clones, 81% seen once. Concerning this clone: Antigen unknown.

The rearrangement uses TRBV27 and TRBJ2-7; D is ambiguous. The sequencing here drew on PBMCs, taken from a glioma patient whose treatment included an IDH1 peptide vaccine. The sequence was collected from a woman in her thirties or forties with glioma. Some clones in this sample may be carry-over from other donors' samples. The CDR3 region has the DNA TGTGCCAGCAGTCCCACCGGGTCCCAATACGAGCAGTACTTC. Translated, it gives CASSPTGSQYEQYF.